A single sample gave rise to the 32 T cell receptor beta chains below, sequenced in a study of OX40 agonist ivuxolimab in advanced cancers. The table came from immunoSEQ multiplex PCR; TCRdb's copy has only in-frame clones and leaves some out. The sample contains 22,000 or so clones, around 77% of which appear only once. The input for sequencing was CD4+ or CD8+ T cells sorted from blood, taken in a trial of the OX40 agonist ivuxolimab. Source of these receptors: an adult with an advanced solid tumor such as melanoma, head and neck, liver or kidney cancer.

The rearrangement uses TRBV27 and TRBJ2-7; a possible D gene is TRBD1 (6 bases). Between the trimmed V and J ends, which lost 5 bases and 4 bases, there was a span of 18 bases. From germline, CDR1 is MNHEY and CDR2 SMNVEV (reference sequence). The CDR3 has 15 residues. DNA for the CDR3: TGTGCCAGCAGTCAAAGGGGGACGGCGTCTTACGAGCAGTACTTC. The encoded protein is CASSQRGTASYEQYF.

The chain employs TRBV9 and TRBJ1-2; 7 bases match TRBD1. CDR1 and CDR2 from the germline V gene are SGDLS and YYNGEE. The CDR3 loop spans 15 amino acids. The J segment lost 3 bases and the V segment lost 3 bases, leaving 8 bases of the junction unmatched. CDR3 nucleotide sequence: TGTGCCAGCAGCGCCGATGGGGACAGCTACTATGGCTACACCTTC. Protein sequence: CASSADGDSYYGYTF.

The chain has TRBV6-6 and TRBJ1-6; D ambiguous. V was clipped by 6 bases and J by 7 bases, with 16 bases between them. The CDR3 has 15 residues. Germline V CDR1 and CDR2: MNHNY, SVGAGI (reference sequence). CDR3 in amino acids: CASSPFGPGNSPLHF. The CDR3 DNA reads TGTGCCAGCAGCCCTTTTGGTCCGGGAAATTCACCCCTCCACTTT.

This rearrangement joins TRBV15 to TRBJ1-2; TRBD1 is a possible D gene (6 bases). V was cut by 0 bases and J by 6 bases, with 14 bases left in between. The CDR3 length is 15 residues. The V gene's germline CDR1 is LNHNV and CDR2 YYDKDF (reference sequence). The CDR3 nucleotides read TGTGCCACCAGCAGAGATAGGGGGTTACGGGATGGCTACACCTTC. Translation: CATSRDRGLRDGYTF.

V gene TRBV30 combines with J gene TRBJ1-1; D is unclear. CDR1 GTSNPN and CDR2 SVGIG come from the germline V gene (reference sequence). The CDR3 sequence is 15 residues long. Trimming removed 4 bases from V and 0 bases from J, with 15 bases in between. The CDR3 is CAWMIVGQLNTEAFF. CDR3 in DNA: TGTGCCTGGATGATAGTAGGGCAGTTGAACACTGAAGCTTTCTTT.

The chain carries TRBV2 and TRBJ2-5; either TRBD1 or TRBD2 may fit D (5 bases each). In germline, CDR1 is SNHLY, CDR2 FYNNEI. This CDR3 has 13 residues. Trimming removed 5 bases from V and 2 bases from J, with 9 bases in between. Here the CDR3 reads CASSRDGQETQYF. CDR3 coding DNA: TGTGCCAGCAGTCGGGACGGTCAAGAGACCCAGTACTTC.

The chain couples TRBV4-3 to TRBJ2-7; D perhaps matches TRBD2 (6 bases). Germline V CDR1 and CDR2: LGHNA, YSLEER. V was clipped by 3 bases and J by 2 bases, with 14 bases between them. The CDR3 is made up of 15 amino acids. The CDR3 spells CASSHGLAATYEQYF. Written as DNA, the CDR3 is TGCGCCAGCAGCCATGGATTAGCGGCCACCTACGAGCAGTACTTC.

The genes are TRBV27 and TRBJ1-2, with D unclear. The V gene lost 4 bases and the J gene lost 5 bases, with 14 bases spanning the gap. This CDR3 is 14 amino acids long. Per germline, CDR1 MNHEY and CDR2 SMNVEV (reference sequence). This CDR3 is CASSSSGLGYGYTF. The CDR3 coding sequence is TGTGCCAGCAGTTCGAGTGGACTAGGGTATGGCTACACCTTC.

The chain uses TRBV6-1 and TRBJ2-2, with 9 positions matching TRBD2. The V and J ends lost 4 bases and 7 bases, in that order; junction bases with no gene match: 10. In germline, CDR1 is MNHNS, CDR2 SASEGT. The CDR3 loop spans 16 amino acids. CDR3 residues: CASSVEAGGPHGELFF. The CDR3 bases are TGTGCCAGCAGTGTAGAGGCGGGGGGGCCACACGGGGAGCTGTTTTTT.

This clone showed up just a few times. The genes are TRBV9 and TRBJ2-1, with 10 nucleotides matching TRBD2. There are 15 residues in the CDR3. V gave up 0 bases and J gave up 7 bases; unmatched junction bases: 4. Germline loops: CDR1 SGDLS, CDR2 YYNGEE. CDR3 sequence reads: CASSVESGGVNEQFF. DNA of the CDR3: TGTGCCAGCAGCGTAGAAAGCGGGGGGGTAAATGAGCAGTTCTTC.

This clone was counted a few times. J is TRBJ1-4 and V is TRBV30; 7 bases match TRBD1. Germline CDR1 is GTSNPN and CDR2 is SVGIG (reference sequence). The V and J ends lost 5 bases and 7 bases, in that order; junction bases with no gene match: 4. The CDR3 has 12 amino acids. The CDR3 region is CAWDREGEKLFF. The CDR3 coding sequence is TGTGCCTGGGACAGGGAGGGTGAAAAACTGTTTTTT.

Only a few counts were recorded for this clone. This chain links TRBV11-1 with TRBJ2-7; TRBD1 matches 8 bases. Germline CDR1 is SGHAT and CDR2 is FQDESV (reference sequence). The CDR3 is 15 residues long. With 2 bases clipped from V and 5 bases from J, the junction kept 8 bases outside the gene matches. The CDR3 region has the DNA TGTGCCAGCAGCTTAAGGACAGGGTCATTCGACGAGCAGTACTTC. Translation gives CASSLRTGSFDEQYF. Full variable domain (rest looked up from reference TRBV11-1 and TRBJ2-7): EAEVAQSPRYKITEKSQAVAFWCDPISGHATLYWYRQILGQGPELLVQFQDESVVDDSQLPKDRFSAERLKGVDSTLKIQPAELGDSAMYLCASSLRTGSFDEQYFGPGTRLTVT.

This sequence joins TRBV18 and TRBJ1-6; D is unclear. The CDR3 is 17 amino acids. Germline CDR1 is KGHSH and CDR2 is LQKENI. Trimming cost V 3 bases and J 2 bases, with 14 bases left between them. CDR3: CASSPVTRVAYNSPLHF. The CDR3 DNA reads TGTGCCAGCTCACCCGTTACTAGGGTGGCCTATAATTCACCCCTCCACTTT.

The chain links TRBV2 to TRBJ2-7, with 8 positions matching TRBD2. The CDR3 consists of 15 residues. Germline loops: CDR1 SNHLY, CDR2 FYNNEI. V dropped 5 bases and J dropped 2; count of bases not matched to a gene: 8. As DNA, the CDR3 is TGTGCCAGCAGTTCTATCCCGGGACTAGCCTACGAGCAGTACTTC. Its translation is CASSSIPGLAYEQYF.

The chain recombines TRBV7-9 with TRBJ2-1; 11 bases fit TRBD2. Germline V gene lookup returns CDR1 SEHNR and CDR2 FQNEAQ (reference sequence). CDR3 length: 15 amino acids. The V and J ends lost 6 bases and 5 bases, in that order; junction bases with no gene match: 6. CDR3 in amino acids: CASSQLAGADNEQFF. The CDR3 coding sequence is TGTGCCAGCAGTCAACTAGCGGGGGCCGACAATGAGCAGTTCTTC.

This clone came up a few times. The V call is TRBV7-3, the J call TRBJ2-1, with D possibly matching TRBD2 (6 bases). The germline V gene encodes CDR1 SGHTA and CDR2 FQGTGA. The CDR3 runs 15 residues. V lost 4 bases and J 7 bases, leaving 17 bases between the germline ends. CDR3 residues: CASSSPGTYGNEQFF. CDR3 DNA: TGTGCCAGCAGCTCCCCCGGGACTTACGGTAATGAGCAGTTCTTC. Using reference TRBV7-3 and TRBJ2-1 for the parts outside the CDR3, the full variable domain is GAGVSQTPSNKVTEKGKYVELRCDPISGHTALYWYRQSLGQGPEFLIYFQGTGAADDSGLPNDRFFAVRPEGSVSTLKIQRTERGDSAVYLCASSSPGTYGNEQFFGPGTRLTVL.

The chain carries TRBV5-6 and TRBJ1-6; 8 nucleotides match TRBD1. Unmatched junction bases numbered 6, after V lost 1 base and J lost 3 bases. This CDR3 contains 17 residues. Germline lookup yields CDR1 SGHDT and CDR2 YYEEEE. The CDR3 spells CASSLPPGQGYNSPLHF. CDR3 nucleotides: TGTGCCAGCAGCTTGCCCCCTGGACAGGGCTATAATTCACCCCTCCACTTT.

As to this clone: Within the sample, other DNA sequences also encode this same CDR3. The rearrangement links TRBV9 to TRBJ1-4; perhaps TRBD1 as D (5 bases). CDR1 and CDR2 from the germline V gene are SGDLS and YYNGEE. The V end lost 0 bases, the J end lost 8 bases, and 14 bases lay between the germline ends. The length of the CDR3 is 15 residues. CDR3 amino acids: CASSVEGGAREKLFF. CDR3 DNA: TGTGCCAGCAGCGTAGAGGGAGGGGCACGCGAAAAACTGTTTTTT.

This chain joins TRBV30 and TRBJ1-5, with D uncertain. Trimming took 2 bases from V and 9 from J, leaving 14 bases between them. This CDR3 spans 13 amino acids. Germline V gene sequence: CDR1 GTSNPN, CDR2 SVGIG (reference sequence). The CDR3 region has the DNA TGTGCCTGGAGTAGCTCCAGGTCACGGCCCCAGCATTTT. Translation gives CAWSSSRSRPQHF. The whole variable domain, filled in from reference TRBV30 and TRBJ1-5, reads SQTIHQWPATLVQPVGSPLSLECTVEGTSNPNLYWYRQAAGRGLQLLFYSVGIGQISSEVPQNLSASRPQDRQFILSSKKLLLSDSGFYLCAWSSSRSRPQHFGDGTRLSIL.

The chain's CDR3 is CASTGRDSYEQYF. Written as DNA, the CDR3 is TGTGCCAGCACGGGTAGAGACTCCTACGAGCAGTACTTC. The chain is built from TRBV7-9 and TRBJ2-7; D is uncertain. Per the germline V gene, CDR1 is SEHNR and CDR2 is FQNEAQ (reference sequence). This CDR3 region has 13 residues. V was clipped by 7 bases and J by 0 bases, with 10 bases between them.

V usage is TRBV6-4 and J usage is TRBJ2-2; tentatively, D is TRBD2 (5 bases). Germline-derived CDR1 and CDR2 are MRHNA and SNTAGT. Trimming left V 4 bases short and J 4 bases short, with 13 bases between. The CDR3 is made up of 15 amino acids. CDR3 protein: CASSVLPEGTGELFF. The DNA of the CDR3 is TGTGCCAGCAGTGTACTTCCCGAGGGCACCGGGGAGCTGTTTTTT.

This chain uses TRBV4-2 with TRBJ2-2; D possibly corresponds to TRBD2 (6 bases). The V end lost 0 bases, the J end lost 6 bases, and 11 bases lay between the germline ends. CDR1 and CDR2 (germline): LGHNA, YNFKEQ. This CDR3 comprises 15 residues. This CDR3 is CASSQDPGGAGELFF. The DNA for the CDR3 is TGTGCCAGCAGCCAAGACCCCGGAGGGGCCGGGGAGCTGTTTTTT.

This chain connects TRBV19 to TRBJ1-2, with TRBD1 matching over 9 bases. The CDR3 is made up of 16 amino acids. V lost 0 bases, J lost 3 bases, and 5 bases stayed unmatched. From germline, CDR1 is LNHDA and CDR2 SQIVND (reference sequence). The CDR3 reads CASSIDLDRGDYGYTF. The CDR3 DNA follows: TGTGCCAGTAGTATAGATTTGGACAGGGGAGACTATGGCTACACCTTC.

The V and J genes are TRBV19 and TRBJ1-1; D gene uncertain. The CDR3 covers 13 residues. V was trimmed by 6 bases and J by 5 bases, leaving 13 bases between them. Germline V lookup: CDR1 LNHDA, CDR2 SQIVND (reference sequence). The CDR3 spells CASRLGSVTEAFF. The CDR3 nucleotides read TGTGCCAGTAGACTAGGGAGTGTGACTGAAGCTTTCTTT. Based on the CDR3 plus reference TRBV19 and TRBJ1-1, the full variable domain is DGGITQSPKYLFRKEGQNVTLSCEQNLNHDAMYWYRQDPGQGLRLIYYSQIVNDFQKGDIAEGYSVSREKKESFPLTVTSAQKNPTAFYLCASRLGSVTEAFFGQGTRLTVV.

This clone was counted a few times. The J gene is TRBJ2-2, the V gene TRBV27; no definite D call. This CDR3 spans 15 amino acids. Germline V lookup: CDR1 MNHEY, CDR2 SMNVEV (reference sequence). Trimming removed 0 bases from V and 4 bases from J, with 9 bases in between. The CDR3 protein is CASSLSSAATGELFF. As DNA, the CDR3 is TGTGCCAGCAGTTTATCGAGCGCAGCCACCGGGGAGCTGTTTTTT.

This clone is deemed medium-sized. The chain carries TRBV7-6 and TRBJ1-1; no firm D call. There are 15 residues in the CDR3. The germline CDR1 and CDR2 sequences are SGHVS and FNYEAQ. Trimming cost V 1 base and J 3 bases, with 12 bases left between them. The CDR3 sequence is CASSLVEGWDTEAFF. DNA for the CDR3: TGTGCCAGCAGCTTAGTGGAGGGATGGGACACTGAAGCTTTCTTT.

In this sample, this clone turned up a few times. This chain connects TRBV5-1 to TRBJ2-3; TRBD1 agrees at 7 bases. The J segment lost 0 bases and the V segment lost 0 bases, leaving 1 base of the junction unmatched. Germline values: CDR1 SGHRS, CDR2 YFSETQ. This CDR3 has 15 amino acids. The CDR3 nucleotides are TGCGCCAGCAGCTTGGGGGACAGCAGCACAGATACGCAGTATTTT. Translation gives CASSLGDSSTDTQYF.

The V gene is TRBV21-1, the J gene TRBJ1-2; the DNA was not compared with TRBD1, the D call given in the table. TRBV21-1 is a listed pseudogene. The CDR3 has 12 amino acids. CDR3 sequence reads: CASSKTDIGYTF. The CDR3 coding sequence is TGTGCCAGCAGCAAGACGGACATAGGCTACACCTTC.

The rearrangement uses TRBV11-2 and TRBJ2-1; D uncertain. Germline V lookup: CDR1 SGHAT, CDR2 FQNNGV. V shed 0 bases and J shed 4 bases, with 4 bases lying between them. This CDR3 is 13 amino acids long. CDR3 in DNA: TGTGCCAGCAGCTTAGACCGATACAATGAGCAGTTCTTC. Protein: CASSLDRYNEQFF.

The chain combines TRBV5-1 with TRBJ2-1, with 8 bases aligning to TRBD1. From germline, CDR1 is SGHRS and CDR2 YFSETQ. The CDR3 totals 18 residues. V shed 0 bases, J shed 3 bases, and the junction held 11 bases outside the gene matches. The CDR3 loop reads CASSLAHTQGALYNEQFF. Here the CDR3 DNA reads TGCGCCAGCAGCTTGGCCCATACGCAGGGGGCTCTCTACAATGAGCAGTTCTTC.

The chain carries TRBV11-2 and TRBJ2-1; D unclear. This CDR3 contains 13 residues. In germline, CDR1 is SGHAT, CDR2 FQNNGV. Deletions cut 3 bases from V and 6 bases from J, with 9 bases between. CDR3 nucleotide sequence: TGTGCCAGCAGCTTGTTGCGCAGCAATGAGCAGTTCTTC. It specifies CASSLLRSNEQFF.

The chain links TRBV4-3 to TRBJ2-1, with 7 nucleotides matching TRBD1. V shed 0 bases, J shed 2 bases, and the junction held 7 bases outside the gene matches. The CDR3 runs to 17 residues. Germline loops: CDR1 LGHNA, CDR2 YSLEER. CDR3 DNA: TGCGCCAGCAGCCAAGATGGGTCCGGGACAGCCTACAATGAGCAGTTCTTC. The encoded protein is CASSQDGSGTAYNEQFF.